This T cell receptor beta chain was recovered during a study of cytomegalovirus exposure and HLA in healthy donors. About the study: Early on, a data release was issued that held tens of millions of unique TCRs from HLA-typed donors.

Amplification used 60 Vbeta primers and 13 Jbeta primers. Some clones are missing from TCRdb's copy, which holds only in-frame ones; the method was immunoSEQ multiplex PCR. This table holds about 77,000 clones. Sequenced material: PBMCs. This TCR derives from a man in his forties or fifties in good health and CMV-seropositive.

The CDR3 bases are TGCGCCAGCACCCCAGGGAGGGGCAGCTCCTACAATGAGCAGTTCTTC. It specifies CASTPGRGSSYNEQFF. The rearrangement joins TRBV5-1 to TRBJ2-1; 7 bases agree with TRBD2. V shed 6 bases and J 0 bases; nucleotides not matched to a gene: 9. Germline-derived CDR1 and CDR2 are SGHRS and YFSETQ. The CDR3 runs to 16 residues.